A selection of T cell receptor beta chains follows, all from one sample in a study of T cell repertoires in cytomegalovirus infection. TCRdb analysed the reads with MiXCR anew, one entry per CDR3 protein. The sample includes hundreds of thousands of distinct CDR3 sequences, over 7.5% of them seen just once. Sequencing input: PBMCs. These receptors were collected from a human donor in good health (CMV status not recorded). Some clones in this sample may be carry-over from other donors' samples. Each CDR3 is given without its conserved first and last residue.

CDR3aa,v_gene,len
ASSQGAKNIQY,TRBV3-1,11
ASSFFGDGGNTIY,TRBV7-9,13
ASSLPIGPNNEKLF,TRBV12-3/TRBV12-4,14
ASSPGTGPQPQH,TRBV5-1,12
ASSLGSGQGTRFGYT,TRBV7-2,15
ASSLAGGRVAGELF,TRBV7-2,14
ASSLKGLWDSPLH,TRBV7-2,13
ASSDLEVSYEQY,TRBV2,12
ASSYSDGGPYEQY,TRBV6-5,13
ASSQTWNEQF,TRBV7-9,10
ASSPPRRRGGETQY,TRBV25-1,14
ASSPGAGVWSGELF,TRBV7-2,14
ASSGRTYEQY,TRBV12-3/TRBV12-4,10
ASSFFRTGREGDTEAF,TRBV7-9,16
ASSFDRDYGYT,TRBV7-9,11
ASSPLVGTNTEAF,TRBV3-1,13